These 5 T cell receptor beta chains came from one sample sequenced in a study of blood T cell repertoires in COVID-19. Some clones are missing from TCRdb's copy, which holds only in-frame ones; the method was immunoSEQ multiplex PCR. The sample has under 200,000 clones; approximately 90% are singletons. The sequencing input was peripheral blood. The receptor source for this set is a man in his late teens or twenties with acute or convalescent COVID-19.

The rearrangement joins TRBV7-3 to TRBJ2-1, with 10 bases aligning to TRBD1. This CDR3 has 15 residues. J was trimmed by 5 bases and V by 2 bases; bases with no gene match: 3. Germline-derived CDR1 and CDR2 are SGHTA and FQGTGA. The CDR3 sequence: CASSLSGTGDNEQFF. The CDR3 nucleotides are TGTGCCAGCAGCTTATCGGGGACAGGGGACAATGAGCAGTTCTTC.

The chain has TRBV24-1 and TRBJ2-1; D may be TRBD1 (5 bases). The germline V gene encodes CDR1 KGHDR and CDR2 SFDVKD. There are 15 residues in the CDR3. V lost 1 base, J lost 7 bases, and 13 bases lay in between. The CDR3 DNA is TGTGCCACCAGTGATTTAGGGGCAGGGTATAATGAGCAGTTCTTC. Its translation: CATSDLGAGYNEQFF.

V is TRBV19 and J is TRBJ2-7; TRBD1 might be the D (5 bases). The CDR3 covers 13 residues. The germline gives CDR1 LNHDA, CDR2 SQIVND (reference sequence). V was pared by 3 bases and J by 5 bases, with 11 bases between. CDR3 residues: CASSMSRANEQYF. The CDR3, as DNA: TGTGCCAGTAGTATGTCCAGGGCGAACGAGCAGTACTTC.

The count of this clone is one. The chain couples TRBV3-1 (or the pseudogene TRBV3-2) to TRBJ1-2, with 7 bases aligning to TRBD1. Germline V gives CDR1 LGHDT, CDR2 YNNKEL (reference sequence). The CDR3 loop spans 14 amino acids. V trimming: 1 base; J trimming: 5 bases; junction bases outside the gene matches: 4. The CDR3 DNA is TGTGCCAGCAGCCAAGGCGGACAGGAATATGGCTACACCTTC. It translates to CASSQGGQEYGYTF.

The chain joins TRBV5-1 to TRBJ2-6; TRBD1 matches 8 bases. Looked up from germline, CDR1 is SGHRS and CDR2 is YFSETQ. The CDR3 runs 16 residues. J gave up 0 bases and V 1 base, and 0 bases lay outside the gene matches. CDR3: CASSLTGGSGANVLTF. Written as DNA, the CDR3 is TGCGCCAGCAGCTTGACAGGGGGCTCTGGGGCCAACGTCCTGACTTTC.